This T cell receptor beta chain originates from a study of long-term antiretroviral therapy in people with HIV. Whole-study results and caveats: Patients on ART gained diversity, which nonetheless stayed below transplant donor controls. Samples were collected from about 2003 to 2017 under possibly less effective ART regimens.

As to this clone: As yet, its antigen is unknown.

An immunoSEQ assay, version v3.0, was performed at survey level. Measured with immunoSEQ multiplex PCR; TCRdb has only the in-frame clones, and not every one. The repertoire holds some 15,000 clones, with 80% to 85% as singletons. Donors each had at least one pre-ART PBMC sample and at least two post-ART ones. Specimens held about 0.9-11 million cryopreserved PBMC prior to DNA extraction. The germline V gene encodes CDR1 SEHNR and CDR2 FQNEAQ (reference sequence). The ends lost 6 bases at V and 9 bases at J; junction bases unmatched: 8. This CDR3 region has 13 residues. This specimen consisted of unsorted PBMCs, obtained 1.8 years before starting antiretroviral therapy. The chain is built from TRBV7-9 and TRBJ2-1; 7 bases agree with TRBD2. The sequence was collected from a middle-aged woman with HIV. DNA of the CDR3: TGTGCCAGCAGTCGGGGAGGGGAGGGTGAGCAGTTCTTC. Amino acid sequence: CASSRGGEGEQFF.